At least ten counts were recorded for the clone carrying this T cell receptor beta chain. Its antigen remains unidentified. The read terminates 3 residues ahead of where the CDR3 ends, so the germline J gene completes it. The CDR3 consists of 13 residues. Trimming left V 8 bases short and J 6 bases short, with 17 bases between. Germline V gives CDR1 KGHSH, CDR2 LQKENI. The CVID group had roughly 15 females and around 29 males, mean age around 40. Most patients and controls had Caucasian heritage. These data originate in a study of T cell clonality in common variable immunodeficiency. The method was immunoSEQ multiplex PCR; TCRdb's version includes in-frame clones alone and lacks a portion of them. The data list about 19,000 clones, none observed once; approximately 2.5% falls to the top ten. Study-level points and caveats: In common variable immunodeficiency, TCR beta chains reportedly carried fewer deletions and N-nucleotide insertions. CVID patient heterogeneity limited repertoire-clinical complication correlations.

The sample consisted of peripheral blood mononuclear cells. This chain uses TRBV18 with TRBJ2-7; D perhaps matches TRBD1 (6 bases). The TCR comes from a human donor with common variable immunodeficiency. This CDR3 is CASTQGLGGEQYF. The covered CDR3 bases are TGTGCCAGCACCCAGGGGCTGGGCGGCGAG.